The TCR beta chain under discussion was sequenced for a study of T cells after yellow fever vaccination. TCRdb reprocessed the 5' RACE reads via MiXCR and lists one record per CDR3 protein. This table holds approximately 580,000 distinct CDR3 sequences, roughly a sixth found once. Here the sequenced sample was PBMCs, taken 5 to 6 days after the first yellow fever vaccination. The receptor was isolated from a man younger than 35 who received the YFV17D yellow fever vaccine.

CDR3 DNA sequence: TGTGCCAGCAGCCCTTCGACAGAATACTATGGCTACACCTTC. It yields the protein CASSPSTEYYGYTF. The rearrangement links TRBV12-3 or TRBV12-4 to TRBJ1-2, with D perhaps TRBD1 (5 bases). Deletions cut 6 bases from V and 3 bases from J, with 14 bases between. The CDR3 runs 14 residues.